Presented here are 18 T cell receptor beta chains from one specimen sequenced in a study of post-analysis software for immune sequencing data. What these receptors recognize is not known. Notes on the study in general: When patients were compared with controls, roughly five TRBV segments were more frequent, TRBV5-6, TRBV5-1 and TRBV20-1 among them.

Unique molecular identifiers were carried by the TCR beta cDNA libraries. One entry per CDR3 protein results from TCRdb running MiXCR on the PCR reads. The sample comprises hundreds of thousands of distinct CDR3 sequences, around 47% of which are singletons, and under 2% rests with the top ten. Sequencing input: blood. These receptors were taken from a girl between 5 and 17 years old with multiple sclerosis.

The chain couples TRBV3-1 to TRBJ2-5, with TRBD2 as a possible D gene (5 bases). Germline V gene lookup returns CDR1 LGHDT and CDR2 YNNKEL (reference sequence). The V end was cut by 0 bases, the J end by 5 bases, with 13 bases between. The CDR3 is 15 amino acids. The CDR3 is CASSQDGRSGETQYF. CDR3 bases: TGTGCCAGCAGCCAAGATGGGAGAAGTGGGGAGACCCAGTACTTC.

This clonotype was seen a handful of times. The chain carries TRBV6-5 and TRBJ2-7; 10 nucleotides match TRBD2. The CDR3 covers 17 residues. Germline CDR1 is MNHEY and CDR2 is SVGAGI. Trimming removed 4 bases from V and 1 base from J; junction bases left unmatched: 10. The CDR3 DNA is TGTGCCAGCAGTTCTCACCTAGCGGGGGAGCTTTCCTACGAGCAGTACTTC. It codes for CASSSHLAGELSYEQYF.

This rearrangement joins TRBV5-1 to TRBJ1-1; weak D call: TRBD1 (5 bases). Trimming removed 4 bases at V and 3 bases at J, with 19 bases between. The CDR3 is 16 residues long. Germline-derived CDR1 and CDR2 are SGHRS and YFSETQ. The CDR3 here is CASSPRHTGGDTEAFF. The DNA for the CDR3 is TGCGCCAGCAGCCCGAGACACACCGGAGGGGACACTGAAGCTTTCTTT.

CDR3 sequence: CASSWRTNYGYTF. CDR3 coding DNA: TGTGCCAGCAGTTGGCGTACTAACTATGGCTACACCTTC. The V and J genes are TRBV6-5 and TRBJ1-2; D call uncertain. Germline V lookup: CDR1 MNHEY, CDR2 SVGAGI. Trimming took off 4 bases at V and 0 bases at J, with 6 bases between the two ends. The CDR3 is made up of 13 amino acids.

This chain connects TRBV9 to TRBJ2-1; D possibly corresponds to TRBD1 (5 bases). From germline, CDR1 is SGDLS and CDR2 YYNGEE. Trimming stripped 4 bases from V and 10 bases from J, with 21 bases between. The CDR3 consists of 15 residues. The CDR3 here is CASSPFQSGHYEQFF. DNA for the CDR3: TGTGCCAGCAGCCCCTTTCAGTCAGGGCACTACGAGCAGTTCTTC.

This clonotype has more than one count but fewer than ten. V and J are TRBV4-1 and TRBJ2-7, with TRBD2 matching 10 bases. Germline assignment: CDR1 MGHRA and CDR2 YSYEKL. Trimming took 3 bases from V and 0 from J; bases not matched to a gene: 5. CDR3 length: 16 amino acids. The CDR3 sequence is CASSQIGTSASYEQYF. The CDR3 region has the DNA TGCGCCAGCAGCCAGATCGGGACTAGCGCCTCCTACGAGCAGTACTTC.

This clonotype was counted a few times. The chain has TRBV7-7 and TRBJ2-7; 9 nucleotides line up with TRBD2. CDR1 and CDR2 from the germline V gene are SSHAT and FNYEAQ (reference sequence). The CDR3 has 15 amino acids. The DNA for the CDR3 is TGTGCTAGCGCAACACCGGGCGGGAGGGCTGAAGAGCAGTACTTC. Amino acids: CASATPGGRAEEQYF.

This clonotype was counted between two and nine times. The V and J genes are TRBV4-1 and TRBJ1-2; D is ambiguous. CDR3 length: 14 amino acids. The germline gives CDR1 MGHRA, CDR2 YSYEKL. The V gene lost 4 bases and the J gene lost 0 bases, with 9 bases spanning the gap. The CDR3 spells CASSPPGTNYGYTF. CDR3 bases: TGCGCCAGCAGCCCTCCGGGGACTAACTATGGCTACACCTTC.

The chain is built from TRBV7-8 and TRBJ2-7; 7 nucleotides line up with TRBD1. V shed 4 bases, J shed 4 bases, and the junction held 10 bases outside the gene matches. CDR1 is SGHVS, CDR2 FQNEAQ, per germline. There are 15 residues in the CDR3. The CDR3 loop is CASSSPVTGRYEQYF. CDR3 bases: TGTGCCAGCAGCTCCCCGGTGACAGGGCGGTACGAGCAGTACTTC.

For the CDR3, the DNA is TGTGCCAGCAGCGTAATCGGGGGCGGGAGTAGTAGGAATGAGCAGTTCTTC. Amino acid sequence: CASSVIGGGSSRNEQFF. This chain uses TRBV9 with TRBJ2-1, with a tentative D call TRBD2 (7 bases). Germline CDR1 SGDLS, CDR2 YYNGEE. CDR3 length: 17 amino acids. V was clipped by 1 base and J by 7 bases, with 21 bases between them.

This chain uses TRBV20-1 with TRBJ2-5, with D perhaps matching TRBD2 (5 bases). CDR1 is DFQATT and CDR2 is SNEGSKA in the germline V gene (reference sequence). The CDR3 consists of 12 residues. Trimming took 2 bases from V and 11 from J, leaving 15 bases between them. The CDR3 spells CSARRGAEEQYF. The CDR3 region has the DNA TGCAGTGCTAGACGGGGAGCAGAAGAGCAGTACTTC.

In DNA form, the CDR3 reads TGTGCCAGCAGTAACCTTATAGGGACAGGGTTTGGCTACACCTTC. Protein: CASSNLIGTGFGYTF. The chain employs TRBV12-3 or TRBV12-4 and TRBJ1-2; 9 nucleotides agree with TRBD1. The CDR3 length is 15 residues. J gave up 7 bases and V 5 bases, and 11 bases lay outside the gene matches.

The chain couples TRBV7-9 to TRBJ1-5; 9 nucleotides match TRBD1. The germline gives CDR1 SEHNR, CDR2 FQNEAQ (reference sequence). The CDR3 runs to 17 residues. The trim removed 4 bases at V and 5 bases at J, leaving 12 bases unmatched. DNA for the CDR3: TGTGCCAGCAGCTCCGGAAGGAACCGGGACAGGGATCAGCCCCAGCATTTT. This gives the protein CASSSGRNRDRDQPQHF.

This chain connects TRBV5-1 to TRBJ2-3; D assignment may be TRBD1 or TRBD2 (6 bases each). This CDR3 comprises 16 residues. Germline V gene sequence: CDR1 SGHRS, CDR2 YFSETQ. The V end lost 4 bases, the J end lost 0 bases, and 15 bases lay between the germline ends. CDR3 sequence (DNA): TGCGCCAGCAGCATGGAGGAGGGGGACAGCACAGATACGCAGTATTTT. The encoded protein is CASSMEEGDSTDTQYF. Complete variable domain (other parts from reference TRBV5-1 and TRBJ2-3): KAGVTQTPRYLIKTRGQQVTLSCSPISGHRSVSWYQQTPGQGLQFLFEYFSETQRNKGNFPGRFSGRQFSNSRSEMNVSTLELGDSALYLCASSMEEGDSTDTQYFGPGTRLTVL.

The chain links TRBV20-1 to TRBJ2-1; D is unresolved. Trimming took 6 bases from V and 6 from J, leaving 15 bases between them. Germline assignment: CDR1 DFQATT and CDR2 SNEGSKA (reference sequence). CDR3 size: 13 residues. Here the CDR3 reads CSARSGLINEQFF. The CDR3 nucleotides read TGCAGTGCAAGGTCCGGGCTCATCAATGAGCAGTTCTTC.

This clonotype was picked up a small number of times. V and J are TRBV10-3 and TRBJ1-1; 8 bases are a match to TRBD1. The CDR3 contains 15 residues. Trimming removed 4 bases from V and 4 bases from J; junction bases left unmatched: 8. CDR1 is ENHRY, CDR2 SYGVKD, per germline. Here the CDR3 reads CAISALRGLGTEAFF. The CDR3 coding sequence is TGTGCCATCAGTGCGCTCAGGGGGCTAGGCACTGAAGCTTTCTTT.

V is TRBV4-1 and J is TRBJ2-5, with 9 bases fitting TRBD1. This CDR3 spans 17 amino acids. The junction had 18 bases not matched to a gene; V was cut back by 2 bases and J by 11 bases. CDR1 MGHRA and CDR2 YSYEKL come from the germline V gene. Here the CDR3 reads CASSQPFGGTGFHGQYF. CDR3 bases: TGCGCCAGCAGCCAACCCTTTGGGGGGACAGGGTTCCACGGGCAGTACTTC.

V usage is TRBV20-1 and J usage is TRBJ2-3; 7 bases line up with TRBD2. Germline V gene sequence: CDR1 DFQATT, CDR2 SNEGSKA (reference sequence). J lost 1 base, V lost 4 bases, and 8 bases had no gene match. The CDR3 loop spans 15 amino acids. CDR3: CSATATSEGTDTQYF. The CDR3 DNA reads TGCAGTGCTACCGCTACTAGCGAAGGCACAGATACGCAGTATTTT.